What follows are 13 T cell receptor beta chains derived from one specimen sequenced in a study of OX40 agonist ivuxolimab in advanced cancers. TCRdb's copy holds only in-frame clones and misses some; the assay was immunoSEQ multiplex PCR. This sample has around 30,000 clones; over 75% occur once, and the top ten carry 24%. The specimen was CD4+ or CD8+ T cells sorted from blood, collected in a trial of the OX40 agonist ivuxolimab. The receptor set was obtained from an adult with an advanced solid tumor such as melanoma, head and neck, liver or kidney cancer.

The rearrangement links TRBV12-5 to TRBJ2-1, with D unresolved. The CDR3 spans 14 residues. Trimming pared 2 bases from V and 9 bases from J, leaving 14 bases between. Germline assignment: CDR1 LGHNT and CDR2 FRNRAP. The CDR3 nucleotides are TGTGCTAGTGGTTTGTCGCCAGGTTCGGTTGAGCAGTTCTTC. Amino acids: CASGLSPGSVEQFF.

The CDR3 region has the DNA TGCGCCAGCAGCCCCTTTCTAGGGTCAGATACGCAGTATTTT. Translated, it gives CASSPFLGSDTQYF. This sequence joins TRBV4-1 and TRBJ2-3; D call uncertain. Germline CDR1 MGHRA, CDR2 YSYEKL. There are 14 residues in the CDR3. V was cut by 4 bases and J by 4 bases, with 12 bases left in between.

The chain joins TRBV5-1 to TRBJ2-7; maybe TRBD2 (6 bases). CDR1 is SGHRS and CDR2 is YFSETQ in the germline V gene. V was shortened by 0 bases and J by 4 bases, with 8 bases between the two germline ends. The CDR3 is made up of 13 amino acids. This CDR3 is CASSLGAGYEQYF. CDR3 nucleotide sequence: TGCGCCAGCAGCTTGGGTGCGGGGTACGAGCAGTACTTC.

This clone was seen just once. This chain uses TRBV30 with TRBJ2-7; the D gene is possibly TRBD2 (5 bases). The V gene lost 3 bases and the J gene lost 1 base, with 7 bases spanning the gap. The CDR3 runs 12 residues. Germline loops: CDR1 GTSNPN, CDR2 SVGIG (reference sequence). CDR3: CAWRRTSYEQYF. The DNA of the CDR3 is TGTGCCTGGAGAAGGACTTCCTACGAGCAGTACTTC.

This CDR3 reads CASSLLQGAPYEQYF. CDR3 DNA: TGTGCCAGCAGCTTACTCCAGGGGGCCCCCTACGAGCAGTACTTC. This chain joins TRBV7-9 and TRBJ2-5; 8 nucleotides align to TRBD1. The DNA end is more similar to TRBJ2-7, so the J call may be wrong. Germline CDR1 is SEHNR and CDR2 is FQNEAQ (reference sequence). The CDR3 has 15 residues.

V and J are TRBV18 and TRBJ1-1, with D perhaps TRBD1 (6 bases). The germline V gene encodes CDR1 KGHSH and CDR2 LQKENI. Trimming took off 5 bases at V and 1 base at J, with 11 bases between the two ends. There are 14 residues in the CDR3. The CDR3 is CASSAGQSNTEAFF. The CDR3 DNA reads TGTGCCAGCTCAGCAGGACAGTCGAACACTGAAGCTTTCTTT. The full variable domain, rest sourced from reference TRBV18 and TRBJ1-1, is NAGVMQNPRHLVRRRGQEARLRCSPMKGHSHVYWYRQLPEEGLKFMVYLQKENIIDESGMPKERFSAEFPKEGPSILRIQQVVRGDSAAYFCASSAGQSNTEAFFGQGTRLTVV.

The chain uses TRBV9 and TRBJ2-1, with unresolved D. The CDR3 loop spans 12 amino acids. Looked up from germline, CDR1 is SGDLS and CDR2 is YYNGEE. Trimming cost V 0 bases and J 8 bases, with 6 bases left between them. The CDR3 bases are TGTGCCAGCAGCGTAGATAGGGATGAGCAGTTCTTC. This codes for CASSVDRDEQFF.

This clone came up a few times. The genes are TRBV6-1 and TRBJ2-7; D gene ambiguous. The length of the CDR3 is 11 residues. Germline V gene lookup returns CDR1 MNHNS and CDR2 SASEGT. The V gene lost 3 bases and the J gene lost 4 bases, with 4 bases spanning the gap. The CDR3 loop is CASSDGYEQYF. The DNA for the CDR3 is TGTGCCAGCAGTGACGGTTACGAGCAGTACTTC.

This chain uses TRBV7-8 with TRBJ1-1, with D tentatively TRBD1 (5 bases). The germline V gene encodes CDR1 SGHVS and CDR2 FQNEAQ. Between the trimmed V and J ends, which lost 3 bases and 4 bases, there was a span of 9 bases. CDR3 length: 13 amino acids. CDR3 sequence (DNA): TGTGCCAGCAGCTTCCAGGGCTTCACTGAAGCTTTCTTT. Translating it yields CASSFQGFTEAFF.

The V and J genes are TRBV9 and TRBJ1-1, with unresolved D. This CDR3 comprises 13 residues. Trimming shortened V by 0 bases and J by 6 bases, and 9 bases separated the two germline ends. Germline values: CDR1 SGDLS, CDR2 YYNGEE. The chain's CDR3 is CASSVVREAEAFF. CDR3 in DNA: TGTGCCAGCAGCGTAGTTAGGGAGGCTGAAGCTTTCTTT.

V is TRBV5-1 and J is TRBJ2-3; TRBD1 or TRBD2 may be the D gene (5 bases each). Germline CDR1 and CDR2: SGHRS and YFSETQ. The CDR3 is 14 residues long. Trimming removed 8 bases from V and 2 bases from J, with 15 bases in between. CDR3 coding DNA: TGCGCCAGTAGGGACCTCGGGGCCACAGATACGCAGTATTTT. Protein product: CASRDLGATDTQYF.

The rearrangement joins TRBV11-3 to TRBJ2-7; 9 positions agree with TRBD2. This CDR3 spans 18 amino acids. Germline CDR1 SGHNT, CDR2 YENEEA. V shed 5 bases, J shed 3 bases, and the junction held 17 bases outside the gene matches. The CDR3 loop reads CASSLKTSGTTFYYEQYF. CDR3 coding DNA: TGTGCCAGCAGCCTCAAGACTAGCGGCACAACATTTTACTACGAGCAGTACTTC.

This clone has a single count. The rearrangement uses TRBV9 and TRBJ2-2, with 8 bases lining up with TRBD2. The trim removed 1 base at V and 5 bases at J, leaving 7 bases unmatched. Germline CDR1 SGDLS, CDR2 YYNGEE. This CDR3 has 16 amino acids. CDR3 region: CASSVSTSVGTGELFF. The CDR3 DNA reads as TGTGCCAGCAGCGTATCGACTAGCGTGGGTACCGGGGAGCTGTTTTTT.